A selection of T cell receptor beta chains follows, all from one sample in a study of T cell changes during pregnancy in multiple sclerosis. The assay was immunoSEQ multiplex PCR, and TCRdb's table has in-frame clones only and misses some. The sample has around 41,000 clones, 75% to 95% seen once. The sequences come from CD4+ T cells from peripheral blood mononuclear cells, collected in the third trimester of pregnancy. These receptors all stem from a female donor in good health, enrolled as a control in a pregnancy study. CDR3s include the opening cysteine and the closing phenylalanine or tryptophan. A D gene is named only where the DNA matches it firmly.

>TRBV6-1|-|TRBJ1-2
CASSESGSGYTF
TGTGCCAGCAGTGAGTCGGGGAGCGGCTACACCTTC
>TRBV18|TRBD1|TRBJ2-6
CASSPTGTGGTGANVLTF
TGTGCCAGCTCACCTACCGGGACAGGGGGGACTGGGGCCAACGTCCTGACTTTC
>TRBV4-2|TRBD2|TRBJ2-1
CASSQAPTGTSSDNEQFF
TGTGCCAGCAGCCAAGCCCCTACCGGGACTAGCTCTGACAATGAGCAGTTCTTC
>TRBV7-8|TRBD1|TRBJ1-4
CASSLARDRGNEKLFF
TGTGCCAGCAGCTTAGCCAGAGACAGGGGAAATGAAAAACTGTTTTTT
>TRBV19|-|TRBJ1-4
CASSIERRSRDLGKLFF
TGTGCCAGTAGTATAGAGAGAAGGAGTCGTGATCTTGGAAAACTGTTTTTT
>TRBV19|-|TRBJ2-7
CASSTLARDYEQYF
TGTGCCAGTAGTACGTTAGCCAGGGATTACGAGCAGTACTTC
>TRBV5-1|TRBD1|TRBJ1-1
CASSYTDRANTEAFF
TGCGCCAGCAGCTACACGGACAGGGCGAACACTGAAGCTTTCTTT
>TRBV5-1|-|TRBJ2-3
CASSGDPGTQYF
TGCGCCAGCTCGGGGGACCCGGGTACGCAGTATTTT
>TRBV28|TRBD2|TRBJ2-2
CASSLPSGRAVGELFF
TGTGCCAGCAGTTTACCCAGCGGGAGGGCCGTCGGGGAGCTGTTTTTT
>TRBV6-1|TRBD1|TRBJ1-1
CASRTGQNTEAFF
TGTGCCAGCAGGACAGGGCAGAACACTGAAGCTTTCTTT
>TRBV28|TRBD1|TRBJ1-2
CASRPQGARGYTF
TGTGCCAGCAGGCCCCAGGGGGCTCGGGGCTACACCTTC
>TRBV7-6|-|TRBJ2-2
CASSSQGEVGELFF
TGTGCCAGCAGTTCTCAGGGGGAGGTCGGGGAGCTGTTTTTT
>TRBV5-6|-|TRBJ2-7
CASSTDITEQYF
TGTGCCAGCAGCACCGACATAACCGAGCAGTACTTC
>TRBV7-9|-|TRBJ1-4
CASSPSQNGKLFF
TGTGCCAGCAGCCCGTCCCAAAACGGGAAACTGTTTTTT
>TRBV9|-|TRBJ1-4
CASSVDRGGHNEKLFF
TGTGCCAGCAGCGTAGACCGAGGGGGACATAATGAAAAACTGTTTTTT
>TRBV25-1|-|TRBJ1-2
CASSKGLRGFSAFYGYTF
TGTGCCAGCAGTAAAGGACTCAGGGGTTTTTCGGCGTTCTATGGCTACACCTTC
>TRBV25-1|-|TRBJ1-6
CASSDRSGFGNSPLHF
TGTGCCAGCAGTGACCGTAGCGGGTTCGGAAATTCACCCCTCCACTTT
>TRBV13|-|TRBJ2-1
CASSFGGIKDEQFF
TGTGCCAGCAGCTTTGGAGGGATCAAGGACGAGCAGTTCTTC
>TRBV13|TRBD2|TRBJ2-7
CASSSTIRTSTSYEQYF
TGTGCCAGCAGCTCCACCATACGGACTAGCACCTCCTACGAGCAGTACTTC
>TRBV19|TRBD2|TRBJ2-5
CASSKWTGGGPETQYF
TGTGCCAGTAGCAAATGGACGGGGGGGGGCCCAGAGACCCAGTACTTC
>TRBV11-2|-|TRBJ2-1
CASSPWSGVEQFF
TGTGCCAGCAGCCCATGGTCGGGGGTTGAGCAGTTCTTC
>TRBV19|-|TRBJ1-2
CASSRAGINTF
TGTGCCAGTAGTAGGGCGGGAATCAACACCTTC
>TRBV15|-|TRBJ2-7
CATTFQGGVHEQYF
TGTGCCACCACCTTCCAGGGCGGAGTCCACGAGCAGTACTTC
>TRBV27|TRBD1|TRBJ1-2
CASSPLGEGASYGYTF
TGTGCCAGCAGTCCCCTGGGTGAGGGGGCGAGCTATGGCTACACCTTC
>TRBV7-9|TRBD2|TRBJ2-5
CASSLEGTSGQETQYF
TGTGCCAGCAGCTTAGAAGGGACTAGCGGCCAAGAGACCCAGTACTTC
>TRBV28|-|TRBJ2-4
CASSLTTGQNIQYF
TGTGCCAGCAGTTTGACCACAGGGCAAAACATTCAGTACTTC
>TRBV28|-|TRBJ2-6
CASRTMGGDSGANVLTF
TGTGCCAGCAGAACCATGGGGGGTGACTCTGGGGCCAACGTCCTGACTTTC
>TRBV15|TRBD1|TRBJ2-5
CATSYPGTEETQYF
TGTGCCACCAGCTACCCTGGGACAGAAGAGACCCAGTACTTC
>TRBV2|TRBD1|TRBJ2-1
CASSEGTGGDEQFF
TGTGCCAGCAGTGAAGGTACAGGGGGCGATGAGCAGTTCTTC
>TRBV2|TRBD2|TRBJ2-2
CASSEDTEGWLAGVGGELFF
TGTGCCAGCAGTGAAGACACAGAGGGTTGGCTAGCGGGAGTTGGCGGGGAGCTGTTTTTT
>TRBV19|TRBD1|TRBJ1-2
CASSMGTDSYYGYTF
TGTGCCAGTAGTATGGGGACAGATTCCTACTATGGCTACACCTTC
>TRBV5-4|TRBD1|TRBJ2-3
CASSLGGTGGSTDTQYF
TGTGCCAGCAGCTTGGGGGGGACAGGGGGTAGCACAGATACGCAGTATTTT
>TRBV2|TRBD1|TRBJ1-2
CASPGTGTIGYTF
TGTGCCAGCCCCGGGACAGGGACCATCGGCTACACCTTC